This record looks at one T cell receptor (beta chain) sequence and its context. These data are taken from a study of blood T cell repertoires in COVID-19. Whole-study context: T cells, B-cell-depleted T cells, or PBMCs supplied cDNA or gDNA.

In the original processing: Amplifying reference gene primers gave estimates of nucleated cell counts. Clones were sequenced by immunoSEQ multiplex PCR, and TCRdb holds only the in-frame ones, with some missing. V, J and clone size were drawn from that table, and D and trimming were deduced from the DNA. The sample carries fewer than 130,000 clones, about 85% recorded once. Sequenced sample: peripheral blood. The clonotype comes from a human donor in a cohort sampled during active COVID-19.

The CDR3 reads CASSSRFPPYEQYF. As DNA, the CDR3 is TGCGCCAGCAGCTCCAGGTTCCCACCCTACGAGCAGTACTTC. The chain carries TRBV5-1 and TRBJ2-7; no clear D gene. V lost 3 bases to trimming and J lost 2 bases, with 12 bases between them. CDR3 length: 14 residues. The germline CDR1 and CDR2 sequences are SGHRS and YFSETQ.